This T cell receptor beta chain was recovered during a study of molecular identifiers for immune sequencing clone quantification. Whole-study results and caveats: In naive cells, under 1% of molecules belonged to clones above 20 RNA copies, against over 99% in effector cells. A single cell's spiked Jurkat TCR RNA was reportedly detectable among 900,000 to 1,000,000 naive cells. Sizes of clones that are highly expanded could be underestimated (if identical TCR molecules share a barcode).

TCRdb redid the calling of the PCR reads with MiXCR, one entry per CDR3 protein. The sample gives about 320,000 distinct CDR3 sequences, 20% to 25% of which show up once; approximately 0.8% is in the top ten. The sample holds many counts of this clonotype. Its antigen remains unidentified. Every naive CD8 library was made from between about 17,000 and 1,000,000 sorted cells with 10%, 30% or 50% RNA. This clonotype originated in a human donor in good health. Some libraries in this study had Jurkat cell RNA spiked in. Source material: naive CD8+ T cells from blood, with Jurkat cell RNA spiked in. Subset given: FACS-sorted CD8+CD4-CCR7+CD45RA+ naive T cells.

The CDR3 loop is CASSQDTGTRLDEQFF. The CDR3 DNA is TGCGCCAGCAGCCAAGATACCGGGACCAGACTGGATGAGCAGTTCTTC. J is TRBJ2-1 and V is TRBV4-3, with D perhaps assigned TRBD1 or TRBD2 (5 bases each). CDR1 and CDR2 (germline): LGHNA, YSLEER. V was shortened by 0 bases and J by 8 bases, with 17 bases between the two germline ends. The CDR3 contains 16 residues.